The sequence of this T cell receptor (beta chain) was determined in a study of T cell responses to AZD1222 COVID-19 vaccine (dated by TCRdb to the early 2020s). About the full investigation: TCR sequencing covered roughly 230 trial participants: 207 given two doses of AZD1222 and 26 given two doses of MenACWY control vaccine. Trial participants were enrolled into age subgroups of 18-55, 56-69 and 70-plus years, which contained approximately 150, 30 and 60 TCR-sequenced participants, respectively.

The CDR3 regions of human TCRbeta chains were subjected to immunosequencing. The paper's processing steps were these. Repertoire TCRs were matched against a reference library of SARS-CoV-2-specific TCRs generated with the MIRA antigen-specificity platform. Breadth was defined as the fraction of unique TCRs that were SARS-CoV-2-associated. Depth was defined as the fraction of total T cells that were SARS-CoV-2-associated. Each spike-specific TCR was assigned to its reactive spike region and to a CD4 or CD8 class using the MIRA data. Log10-transformed breadth and depth values were compared by one-way ANOVA with Sidak's multiple comparisons tests. Imported from immuneACCESS, the table was reduced by TCRdb to in-frame sequences with V and J called. These copies leave out some clones; in studies compared against another copy, an unresolved V gene accounts for under half, and the cause of the remainder is not known. V, J and clone size are taken as reported in that table, and D and trimming were inferred from the DNA itself. For this sample there are about 120,000 clones; about 90% appear just once. The top ten clonotypes cover about 8% of the sample.

CDR3 length: 14 amino acids, cysteine to phenylalanine. Only the CDR3 DNA is retained, 42 bases long and in frame from the first base. Trimming removed 4 bases from V and 6 bases from J; the gene matches leave 6 bases unexplained. The germline V gene specifies MNHEY as CDR1 and SVGAGI as CDR2. A note on this clone: Its antigen target is currently unknown. Base quality data are lacking; no much larger clone is found one base away.

The time point label corresponds to: about 28 days (+/-7) after the second vaccine dose. Because spike-specific TCR depth and breadth did not differ between the two schedules, AZD1222 recipients who got a second dose at roughly 4 weeks were pooled with those who got a second dose at roughly 12 weeks. Samples from vaccinated people were obtained from the UK trials COV001 and COV002, which included a single-blind randomized controlled phase 2/3 trial of AZD1222 (ChAdOx1 nCoV-19) in healthy adults. Trial participant PBMC samples were collected at day 0 and day 28 after the second dose for TCRbeta chain sequencing. What the study reported, not specific to this receptor: Because no day 14 peak-response samples were available, repertoires were characterized only after the peak T cell response. Vaccine-associated CD4 TCRs spanned the whole spike protein, with dominant responses in regions 160-218 and 743-854. Conclusions about previously exposed vaccinees are limited, since just five to seven AZD1222 recipients were seropositive for SARS-CoV-2 at baseline. Most participants were white British and females outnumbered males, and the authors suggested that clonal diversity may have been underestimated. Reportedly, close to half of the unique spike-specific TCRs recognized epitopes lying outside the regions that are mutated in the B.1.351 and B.1.1.7 variants. The 56-69-year group was small, and its depth increase did not reach significance, likely because of low power. Spike-specific TCR breadth and depth rose significantly after two AZD1222 doses compared with day 0 and with MenACWY recipients.

Sequencing used peripheral blood, obtained 28 days after the second AZD1222 dose. The source is an adult who received the AZD1222 COVID-19 vaccine. Recombination joined TRBV6-5 with TRBJ1-5; TRBD1 matches 7 bases in the middle. The DNA sequence is TGTGCCAGCAGTTCCTACAGGGGAACTCAGCCCCAGCATTTT. The encoded protein is CASSSYRGTQPQHF.